The entry that follows covers one T cell receptor (beta chain) sequence. Its antigen is unknown. Base qualities are not recorded, but no much larger clone differs from it by a single base. Each collaborating institution followed its own protocols to collect whole blood in K2EDTA tubes. Collaborator samples were shipped for TCRbeta analysis as frozen whole blood, isolated PBMCs, or DNA extracted from either sample type. The immunoSEQ Assay, a bias-controlled multiplex PCR, was used to amplify TCRbeta CDR3 regions from genomic DNA. The authors' pipeline ran thus. Within the assay, amplification of reference gene primers was used to estimate how many nucleated cells each sample contained. Sequence reads were collapsed and filtered to measure the absolute abundance of every unique TCRbeta CDR3 rearrangement. Productive Simpson clonality was computed per sample as the square root of Simpson's diversity index over productive rearrangements. The table comes from immuneACCESS by way of TCRdb, which keeps in-frame sequences with V and J called. Part of the clones is missing from these tables; in studies checked, under half for an unresolved V gene and the rest for unknown reasons. V, J and clone size reflect that table, while D and trimming were determined from the DNA. For this sample the table gives over 250,000 clones, of which 89% were detected only once. Together, the top ten hold 2% to 2.5% of the sample.

CDR1 and CDR2, looked up from the germline V gene, are SQVTM and ANQGSEA. V is pruned by 0 bases and J by 5 bases, leaving 4 bases of the junction without a gene match. The CDR3 runs 13 residues from the cysteine to the phenylalanine. Of the read, only the CDR3 DNA is kept; its 39 bases are in frame from base 1. The data originate from a study of blood T cell repertoires in COVID-19 (dated by TCRdb to between 2020 and 2021). Broadly, across the study: The collaborator samples originated in the United States, Italy and Spain and spanned the acute and convalescent phases of COVID-19. The material from the prospective study consisted of cDNA or gDNA derived from T cells, B-cell-depleted T cells, or PBMCs. Deeply sampled blood TCRbeta repertoires from subjects exposed to, actively infected with, or recovered from COVID-19 were included in the dataset. The repertoires were released in a freely available public database meant as a resource for research on the immune response to SARS-CoV-2. The samples were drawn from the first 160 participants of the ongoing ImmuneRACE study and from 1,254 subjects provided by 6 global collaborators. Sample metadata almost always included a de-identified subject ID, COVID-19 status, age in years and sex. Where HLA class I and class II types were available, the types were taken from metadata supplied by the sample provider, not from assay-based typing.

Study-level results and caveats: How much clinical and demographic metadata was included differed by source and by participant, and the metadata was provided uncurated.

The specimen was peripheral blood. The chain couples TRBV29-1 to TRBJ2-7, and TRBD1 matches 7 of the central bases. The TCR comes from a man aged 50-59 years with acute or convalescent COVID-19. CDR3 loop: CSVEDGDRHEQYF. The nucleotide sequence reads as follows: TGCAGCGTTGAAGATGGGGACAGACACGAGCAGTACTTC.